Sequencing of this T cell receptor (beta chain) was carried out in a study of OX40 agonist ivuxolimab in advanced cancers. Study-level results: No antigen was identified for the clonally expanded peripheral T cells. More expanded clones were found, on average, in CD8+ than in CD4+ T cells.

This table comes from immunoSEQ multiplex PCR, and its TCRdb copy is limited to in-frame clones, with some not included. Of some 110,000 clones detected, roughly 90% appear once; the ten largest clones hold under 0.85%. This clone was seen only once. What it binds is not known. The CDR3 consists of 14 residues. Germline V gene sequence: CDR1 SGHTA, CDR2 FQGNSA. V shed 4 bases, J shed 9 bases, and the junction held 8 bases outside the gene matches. Exclusion of a patient followed from autoimmune disease history or systemic immunosuppression. This receptor was taken from an adult with an advanced solid tumor such as melanoma, head and neck, liver or kidney cancer. The chain employs TRBV7-2 and TRBJ1-5; 8 nucleotides agree with TRBD1. The sequenced sample was CD4+ or CD8+ T cells sorted from blood, obtained in a trial of the OX40 agonist ivuxolimab. The CDR3 coding sequence is TGTGCCAGCAGCTCGGGCGGACAGGGCCCGCCCCAGCATTTT. Amino acids: CASSSGGQGPPQHF.